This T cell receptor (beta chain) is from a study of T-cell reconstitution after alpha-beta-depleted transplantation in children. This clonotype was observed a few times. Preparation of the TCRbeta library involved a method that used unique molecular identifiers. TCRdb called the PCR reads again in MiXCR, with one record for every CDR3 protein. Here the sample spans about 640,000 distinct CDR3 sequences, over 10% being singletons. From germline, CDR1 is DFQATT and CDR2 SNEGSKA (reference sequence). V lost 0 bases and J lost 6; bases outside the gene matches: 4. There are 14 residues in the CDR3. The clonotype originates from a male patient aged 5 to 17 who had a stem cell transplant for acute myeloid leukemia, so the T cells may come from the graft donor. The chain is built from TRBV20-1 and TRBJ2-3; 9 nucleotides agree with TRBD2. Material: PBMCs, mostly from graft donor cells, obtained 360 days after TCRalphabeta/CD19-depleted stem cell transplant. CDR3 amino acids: CSARDSGRVDTQYF. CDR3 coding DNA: TGCAGTGCTAGAGATAGCGGGAGAGTCGATACGCAGTATTTT.